This entry lists 24 T cell receptor beta chains sequenced from one sample in a study of early T cells in non-severe SARS-CoV-2 infection. From the 5' RACE reads, TCRdb called clonotypes with MiXCR, one entry per CDR3 protein. This table holds 70,000 to 85,000 distinct CDR3 sequences, 13% found once. Sequenced sample: whole blood. These receptors all come from an adult who was a healthcare worker with PCR-confirmed SARS-CoV-2 infection or an uninfected control (not recorded which).

The chain links TRBV5-1 to TRBJ1-2, with D unclear. Germline V gives CDR1 SGHRS, CDR2 YFSETQ. The CDR3 loop spans 12 amino acids. V was shortened by 2 bases and J by 5 bases, with 7 bases between the two germline ends. CDR3: CASSFVDYGYTF. Written as DNA, the CDR3 is TGCGCCAGCAGCTTTGTCGATTATGGCTACACCTTC. Drawing the rest from reference TRBV5-1 and TRBJ1-2, the complete variable domain is KAGVTQTPRYLIKTRGQQVTLSCSPISGHRSVSWYQQTPGQGLQFLFEYFSETQRNKGNFPGRFSGRQFSNSRSEMNVSTLELGDSALYLCASSFVDYGYTFGSGTRLTVV.

The chain carries TRBV28 and TRBJ2-7; the D gene is possibly TRBD1 (5 bases). In germline, CDR1 is MDHEN, CDR2 SYDVKM. The germline V and J ends were trimmed by 6 bases and 2 bases, with 8 bases remaining between them. This CDR3 region has 12 residues. The CDR3 nucleotides are TGTGCCAGCAGAACAGGCCCCTACGAGCAGTACTTC. Protein product: CASRTGPYEQYF.

The chain uses TRBV20-1 and TRBJ2-7, with D maybe TRBD2 (7 bases). The CDR3 has 13 residues. Germline V lookup: CDR1 DFQATT, CDR2 SNEGSKA (reference sequence). V was pared by 8 bases and J by 3 bases, with 17 bases between. The CDR3, as DNA: TGCAGTACTGCTCGCGGGGGCTTCTACGAGCAGTACTTC. Translated: CSTARGGFYEQYF.

This chain connects TRBV12-3 or TRBV12-4 to TRBJ1-2; 8 bases align to TRBD1. Trimming cost V 5 bases and J 4 bases; bases outside gene matches: 9. The CDR3 covers 15 residues. CDR3 loop: CASSNRRDRGYGYTF. In DNA form, the CDR3 reads TGTGCCAGCAGTAATCGCCGCGACAGGGGCTATGGCTACACCTTC.

This clonotype was seen more than once but under ten times. The J gene is TRBJ2-3, the V gene TRBV11-2; TRBD1 aligns across 10 bases. The CDR3 covers 16 residues. J was trimmed by 4 bases and V by 5 bases; bases with no gene match: 9. In germline, CDR1 is SGHAT, CDR2 FQNNGV. The CDR3 reads CASSPSRDRGPDTQYF. The CDR3 DNA follows: TGTGCCAGCAGCCCCAGCAGGGACAGGGGCCCAGATACGCAGTATTTT.

The sample holds many counts of this clonotype. V and J are TRBV7-9 and TRBJ2-7; 10 nucleotides align to TRBD1. The CDR3 spans 18 residues. Germline loops: CDR1 SEHNR, CDR2 FQNEAQ (reference sequence). V lost 5 bases, J lost 0 bases, and 13 bases stayed unmatched. CDR3 protein: CASSPTGQGIQNSYEQYF. The CDR3 bases are TGTGCCAGCAGCCCGACGGGACAGGGGATACAGAACTCCTACGAGCAGTACTTC.

This clonotype was observed many times. The rearrangement uses TRBV5-1 and TRBJ1-1; possibly TRBD1 for D (6 bases). With 0 bases removed from V and 5 bases from J, the gap between germline ends came to 11 bases. Per germline, CDR1 SGHRS and CDR2 YFSETQ. The CDR3 length is 14 residues. CDR3: CASSLGQDWTEAFF. The CDR3 DNA sequence: TGCGCCAGCAGCTTGGGACAGGATTGGACTGAAGCTTTCTTT.

This clonotype was seen a handful of times. The chain recombines TRBV29-1 with TRBJ1-1; D is uncertain. V gave up 3 bases and J gave up 4 bases, with 6 bases separating them. Germline assignment: CDR1 SQVTM and CDR2 ANQGSEA. The CDR3 extends over 11 amino acids. The CDR3, as DNA: TGCAGCGTTGAGAGCGTCACTGAAGCTTTCTTT. Translated, it gives CSVESVTEAFF.

This chain links TRBV15 with TRBJ2-7, with TRBD1 identical over 9 bases. V was clipped by 3 bases and J by 3 bases; unmatched bases: 6. Germline V gene lookup returns CDR1 LNHNV and CDR2 YYDKDF (reference sequence). The CDR3 runs to 15 residues. The CDR3 reads CATSSRTGAIYEQYF. CDR3 in DNA: TGTGCCACCAGCAGTAGGACAGGGGCAATCTACGAGCAGTACTTC.

Only a few counts were recorded for this clonotype. The chain carries TRBV28 and TRBJ2-3; D not certain. The germline V gene encodes CDR1 MDHEN and CDR2 SYDVKM. V was cut by 10 bases and J by 0 bases, with 20 bases left in between. The CDR3 consists of 16 residues. CDR3 loop: CATFPPVISSTDTQYF. CDR3 DNA sequence: TGTGCCACCTTCCCTCCGGTTATTTCTAGCACAGATACGCAGTATTTT.

The chain employs TRBV6-6 and TRBJ1-3, with 7 bases matching TRBD1. CDR1 MNHNY and CDR2 SVGAGI come from the germline V gene (reference sequence). CDR3 length equals 15 residues. The junction had 5 bases not matched to a gene; V was cut back by 6 bases and J by 0 bases. CDR3 sequence (DNA): TGTGCCAGCAGCCCCCGGGACAGCTCTGGAAACACCATATATTTT. Residues: CASSPRDSSGNTIYF.

In this sample, this clonotype turned up many times. This chain links TRBV7-8 with TRBJ2-7, with 12 bases lining up with TRBD2. The junction had 4 bases not matched to a gene; V was cut back by 5 bases and J by 2 bases. Germline CDR1 SGHVS, CDR2 FQNEAQ. The CDR3 spans 15 residues. In DNA form, the CDR3 reads TGTGCCAGCAGCCTACGACTAGCGGGAGCCTACGAGCAGTACTTC. As protein: CASSLRLAGAYEQYF.

This clonotype was detected a few times. This chain connects TRBV6-6 to TRBJ2-5, with D tentatively TRBD1 or TRBD2 (6 bases each). CDR3 length equals 14 residues. Germline V lookup: CDR1 MNHNY, CDR2 SVGAGI (reference sequence). V lost 7 bases, J lost 2 bases, and 14 bases lay in between. The CDR3 coding sequence is TGTGCCAGCAAAGTTCAGGGGAGGCAAGAGACCCAGTACTTC. Its protein product is CASKVQGRQETQYF.

This clonotype has just a few counts. V and J are TRBV12-3 or TRBV12-4 and TRBJ2-5; 9 nucleotides agree with TRBD2. J gave up 5 bases and V 3 bases, and 4 bases lay outside the gene matches. This CDR3 region has 14 residues. CDR3 nucleotides: TGTGCCAGCAGTTTTTTAACTAGCGGGGAGACCCAGTACTTC. This codes for CASSFLTSGETQYF.

This clonotype came up many times. The V gene is TRBV4-2, the J gene TRBJ1-1; 8 nucleotides match TRBD1. Germline-derived CDR1 and CDR2 are LGHNA and YNFKEQ. The ends lost 3 bases at V and 4 bases at J; junction bases unmatched: 7. The CDR3 covers 15 residues. CDR3 sequence reads: CASSHDDRGTTEAFF. Here the CDR3 DNA reads TGTGCCAGCAGCCACGATGACAGGGGCACCACTGAAGCTTTCTTT.

This clonotype appeared many times. This chain links TRBV9 with TRBJ2-2; no definite D call. The CDR3 sequence is 12 residues long. V was shortened by 3 bases and J by 1 base, with 1 base between the two germline ends. Germline values: CDR1 SGDLS, CDR2 YYNGEE. CDR3 sequence reads: CASSGNTGELFF. CDR3 coding DNA: TGTGCCAGCAGCGGGAACACCGGGGAGCTGTTTTTT.

This clonotype was recorded at least ten times. The genes are TRBV19 and TRBJ2-6; D might be TRBD2 (6 bases). Germline V CDR1 and CDR2: LNHDA, SQIVND (reference sequence). This CDR3 has 16 residues. V shed 1 base and J shed 4 bases, with 11 bases lying between them. The CDR3 nucleotides are TGTGCCAGTAGTATAGGACGGGGGTACGGGGCCAACGTCCTGACTTTC. This gives the protein CASSIGRGYGANVLTF.

This clonotype was recorded at least ten times. The V gene is TRBV20-1, the J gene TRBJ1-5, with D unresolved. The V and J ends lost 4 bases and 4 bases respectively, with 8 bases between them. The CDR3 length is 12 residues. Per germline, CDR1 DFQATT and CDR2 SNEGSKA (reference sequence). This CDR3 is CSAMAVNQPQHF. Written as DNA, the CDR3 is TGCAGTGCTATGGCAGTTAATCAGCCCCAGCATTTT.

The chain employs TRBV12-3 or TRBV12-4 and TRBJ1-1; 8 bases line up with TRBD1. This CDR3 has 14 residues. The J segment lost 0 bases and the V segment lost 6 bases, leaving 3 bases of the junction unmatched. The CDR3 coding sequence is TGTGCCAGCAGCCTGACAGGGGTGAACACTGAAGCTTTCTTT. It codes for CASSLTGVNTEAFF.

This CDR3 reads CASSGLAGVYEQYF. CDR3 bases: TGTGCCAGCAGTGGACTAGCGGGAGTATACGAGCAGTACTTC. V is TRBV6-1 and J is TRBJ2-7, with 12 bases matching TRBD2. This CDR3 comprises 14 residues. Germline CDR1 is MNHNS and CDR2 is SASEGT. V was pared by 4 bases and J by 4 bases, with 2 bases of the junction left unmatched.

In its sample, this clonotype was seen a few times. The J gene is TRBJ1-1, the V gene TRBV11-2; TRBD1 aligns across 7 bases. Germline trimming cut 5 bases from V and 4 bases from J; bases unmatched to any gene: 7. Germline CDR1 is SGHAT and CDR2 is FQNNGV. CDR3 size: 14 residues. In nucleotides, the CDR3 is TGTGCCAGCAGCCAACGACAGGGAGGCACTGAAGCTTTCTTT. It codes for CASSQRQGGTEAFF.

This CDR3 is CASHAPGRDNSPLHF. The DNA of the CDR3 is TGTGCCAGCCACGCTCCGGGACGAGATAATTCACCCCTCCACTTT. The chain combines TRBV11-2 with TRBJ1-6, with a weak D call TRBD1 (5 bases). This CDR3 is built from 15 residues. Germline V CDR1 and CDR2: SGHAT, FQNNGV. V dropped 8 bases and J dropped 5 bases, with 16 bases sitting between them.

This clonotype was seen many times. V gene TRBV12-3 or TRBV12-4 combines with J gene TRBJ2-7; D unresolved. The CDR3 has 15 residues. The V end was cut by 6 bases, the J end by 3 bases, with 18 bases between. CDR3 protein: CASRTLVTSGYEQYF. The CDR3 DNA sequence: TGTGCCAGCAGGACCCTTGTCACGTCGGGCTACGAGCAGTACTTC.

The sample holds a few counts of this clonotype. The chain has TRBV5-1 and TRBJ1-1, with TRBD1 as a possible D gene (5 bases). CDR3 length: 13 amino acids. Germline CDR1 reads SGHRS; CDR2 reads YFSETQ. Trimming left V 4 bases short and J 2 bases short, with 9 bases between. CDR3 bases: TGCGCCAGCAGCACGGGGGTCAACACTGAAGCTTTCTTT. As protein: CASSTGVNTEAFF. The full variable domain, completed using reference TRBV5-1 and TRBJ1-1, is KAGVTQTPRYLIKTRGQQVTLSCSPISGHRSVSWYQQTPGQGLQFLFEYFSETQRNKGNFPGRFSGRQFSNSRSEMNVSTLELGDSALYLCASSTGVNTEAFFGQGTRLTVV.